This T cell receptor (beta chain) was identified during a study of blood T cell repertoires in COVID-19. Study-wide context: Samples came from the United States, Italy and Spain, spanning acute and convalescent COVID-19.

Ages ranged from 18 to 89 years, with residence in more than 20 US areas. The method was immunoSEQ multiplex PCR; TCRdb's version includes in-frame clones alone and lacks a portion of them. The table lists almost 400,000 clones, around 89% of them singletons. This clone appeared once. The CDR3 extends over 14 amino acids. CDR1 is LGHDT, CDR2 YNNKEL, per germline (reference sequence). The V segment lost 4 bases and the J segment 2 bases; nucleotides outside the gene matches: 4. This sequence originates from a woman aged 25 to 39 with acute COVID-19. Specimen: PBMCs or T cells enriched from blood (not recorded which). The rearrangement uses TRBV3-1 (or the pseudogene TRBV3-2) and TRBJ1-1; TRBD1 aligns across 7 bases. CDR3 residues: CASSLTGLNTEAFF. Written as DNA, the CDR3 is TGTGCCAGCAGCCTGACAGGGCTCAACACTGAAGCTTTCTTT.